This TCR beta chain is drawn from a study of OX40 agonist ivuxolimab in advanced cancers. People who had autoimmune disease history or systemic immunosuppression were excluded. Germline-derived CDR1 and CDR2 are SGHDT and YYEEEE. V lost 0 bases and J lost 6, with 6 bases in between. CDR3 size: 12 residues. The table lists this clone with a few counts. Here immunoSEQ multiplex PCR was the method, and the copy in TCRdb shows in-frame clones only, minus some. The table shows just under 85,000 clones, with roughly 85% occurring only once. This receptor was identified in an adult with an advanced solid tumor such as melanoma, head and neck, liver or kidney cancer. Sequencing was performed on CD4+ or CD8+ T cells sorted from blood, taken in a trial of the OX40 agonist ivuxolimab. V and J are TRBV5-6 and TRBJ1-2; tentatively, D is TRBD1 (5 bases). The CDR3 DNA reads TGTGCCAGCAGCTTGGCGGGGGATGGCTACACCTTC. Protein: CASSLAGDGYTF. The complete variable domain, with remaining parts taken from reference TRBV5-6 and TRBJ1-2, reads DAGVTQSPTHLIKTRGQQVTLRCSPKSGHDTVSWYQQALGQGPQFIFQYYEEEERQRGNFPDRFSGHQFPNYSSELNVNALLLGDSALYLCASSLAGDGYTFGSGTRLTVV.